This T cell receptor beta chain was recovered during a study of blood T cell repertoires in COVID-19. Study context: The origin of the acute and convalescent COVID-19 samples was the United States, Italy and Spain.

All enrollees were about 18 to 100 years old and from about 25 US areas. The CDR3 sequence is 13 residues long. The germline V gene has CDR1 SEHNR and CDR2 FQNEAQ (reference sequence). Trimming stripped 6 bases from V and 2 bases from J, with 11 bases between. As originally analysed: Quantification of nucleated cells was approximated via reference gene primer amplification. Here immunoSEQ multiplex PCR was the method, and the copy in TCRdb shows in-frame clones only, minus some. Clone size and V and J calls were adopted from that table, with D and trimming inferred from the DNA. This sample has approximately 210,000 clones, with approximately 80% found just once.

The receptor was derived from a man aged 25-40 years with acute COVID-19. The sequencing input was PBMCs or T cells enriched from blood (not recorded which). The gene calls are TRBV7-9 and TRBJ2-7; D ambiguous. CDR3 nucleotide sequence: TGTGCCAGCAGTGGGCCAGACGCCTACGAGCAGTACTTC. It specifies CASSGPDAYEQYF.